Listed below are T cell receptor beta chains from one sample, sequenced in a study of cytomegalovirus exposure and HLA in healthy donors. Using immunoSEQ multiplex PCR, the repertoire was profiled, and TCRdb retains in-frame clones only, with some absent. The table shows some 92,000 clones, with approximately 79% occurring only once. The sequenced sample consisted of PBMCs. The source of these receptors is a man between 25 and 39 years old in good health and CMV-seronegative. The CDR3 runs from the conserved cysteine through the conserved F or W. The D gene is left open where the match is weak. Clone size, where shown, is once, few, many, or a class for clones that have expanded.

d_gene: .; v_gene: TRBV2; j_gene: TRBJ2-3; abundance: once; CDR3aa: CASSLNRDTQYF; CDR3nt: TGTGCCAGCAGCTTGAACAGGGATACGCAGTATTTT
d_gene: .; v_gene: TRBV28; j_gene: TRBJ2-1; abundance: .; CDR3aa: CASISLLGPYNEQFF; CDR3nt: TGTGCCAGCATTTCACTCCTGGGGCCCTACAATGAGCAGTTCTTC
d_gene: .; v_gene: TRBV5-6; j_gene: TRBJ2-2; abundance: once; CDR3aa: CASSWDISPGGELFF; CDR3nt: TGTGCCAGCAGCTGGGACATTTCACCGGGCGGGGAGCTGTTTTTT
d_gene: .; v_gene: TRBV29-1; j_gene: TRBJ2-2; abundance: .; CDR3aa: CSVALYTGELFF; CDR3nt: TGCAGCGTTGCACTTTACACCGGGGAGCTGTTTTTT
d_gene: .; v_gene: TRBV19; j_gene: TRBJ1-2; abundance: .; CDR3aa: CASSIAPTPPDYGYTF; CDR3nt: TGTGCCAGTAGTATAGCTCCGACACCTCCGGACTATGGCTACACCTTC
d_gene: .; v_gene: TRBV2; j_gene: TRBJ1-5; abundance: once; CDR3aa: CASSEGQGNQPQHF; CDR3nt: TGTGCCAGCAGTGAAGGGCAGGGTAATCAGCCCCAGCATTTT
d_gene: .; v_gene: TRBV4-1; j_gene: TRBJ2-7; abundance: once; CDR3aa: CASSQDKRSSTPYEQYF; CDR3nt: TGCGCCAGCAGCCAAGATAAGCGCAGCTCTACTCCCTACGAGCAGTACTTC
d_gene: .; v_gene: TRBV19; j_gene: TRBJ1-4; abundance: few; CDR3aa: CASSIIGSAGDEKLFF; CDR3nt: TGTGCCAGTAGTATCATCGGGTCAGCCGGTGATGAAAAACTGTTTTTT
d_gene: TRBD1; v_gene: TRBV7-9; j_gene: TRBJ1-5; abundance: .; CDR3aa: CASSPDRVGQPQHF; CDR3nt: TGTGCCAGCAGCCCGGACAGGGTGGGTCAGCCCCAGCATTTT
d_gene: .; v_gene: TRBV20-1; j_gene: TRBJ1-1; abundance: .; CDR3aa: CSASRREAFF; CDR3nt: TGCAGTGCTAGCCGGCGGGAAGCTTTCTTT
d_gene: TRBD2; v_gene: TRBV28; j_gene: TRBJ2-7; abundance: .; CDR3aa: CASSSGTSGTYEQYF; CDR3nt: TGTGCCAGCAGTTCAGGGACTAGCGGTACCTACGAGCAGTACTTC
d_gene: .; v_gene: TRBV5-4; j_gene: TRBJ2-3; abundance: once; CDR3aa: CASSFSTTPDTQYF; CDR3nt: TGTGCCAGCAGCTTTTCGACTACCCCAGATACGCAGTATTTT
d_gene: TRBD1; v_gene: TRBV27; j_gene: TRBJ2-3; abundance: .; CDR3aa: CASSFRGIADTQYF; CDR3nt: TGTGCCAGCAGCTTCAGGGGGATTGCAGATACGCAGTATTTT
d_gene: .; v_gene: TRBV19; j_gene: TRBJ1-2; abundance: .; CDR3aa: CASSIPPTDGYTF; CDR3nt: TGTGCCAGTAGTATCCCCCCCACGGATGGCTACACCTTC
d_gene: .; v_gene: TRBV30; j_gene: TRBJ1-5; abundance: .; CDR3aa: CAWSEARGQGGTQPQHF; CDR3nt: TGTGCCTGGAGTGAAGCTAGAGGTCAGGGAGGCACTCAGCCCCAGCATTTT
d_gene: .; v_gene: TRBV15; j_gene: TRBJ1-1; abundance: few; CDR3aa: CATHTGTTNTEAFF; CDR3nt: TGTGCCACCCATACTGGGACAACGAACACTGAAGCTTTCTTT
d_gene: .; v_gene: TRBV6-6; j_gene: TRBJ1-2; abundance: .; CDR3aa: CASSTYRAGYTF; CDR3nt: TGTGCCAGCAGTACTTACAGGGCCGGCTACACCTTC
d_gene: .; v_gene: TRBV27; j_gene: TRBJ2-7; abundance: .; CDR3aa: CASSLGQGGYEQYF; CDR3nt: TGTGCCAGCAGTTTAGGTCAGGGGGGCTACGAGCAGTACTTC
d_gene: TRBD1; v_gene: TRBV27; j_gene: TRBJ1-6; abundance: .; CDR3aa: CASNTDRVLNSPLHF; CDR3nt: TGTGCCAGCAACACGGACAGGGTATTAAACTCACCCCTCCACTTT
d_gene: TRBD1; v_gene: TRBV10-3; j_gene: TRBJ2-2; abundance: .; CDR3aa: CAIRSSGTVNTGELFF; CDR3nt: TGTGCCATCAGGTCCTCAGGGACAGTGAACACCGGGGAGCTGTTTTTT
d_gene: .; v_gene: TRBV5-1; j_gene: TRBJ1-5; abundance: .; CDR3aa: CASSLEGAYYQPQHF; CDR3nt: TGCGCCAGCAGCTTGGAAGGGGCCTACTATCAGCCCCAGCATTTT
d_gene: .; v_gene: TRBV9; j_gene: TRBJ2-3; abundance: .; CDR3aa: CASSVAVRDTDTQYF; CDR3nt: TGTGCCAGCAGCGTAGCAGTCAGGGACACAGATACGCAGTATTTT
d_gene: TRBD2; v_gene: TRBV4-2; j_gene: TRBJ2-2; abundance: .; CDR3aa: CASSQDVAGGHTGELFF; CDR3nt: TGTGCCAGCAGCCAAGATGTGGCGGGGGGGCACACCGGGGAGCTGTTTTTT
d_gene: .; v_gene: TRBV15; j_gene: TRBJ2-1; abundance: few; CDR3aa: CATSREVVGLYNEQFF; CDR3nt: TGTGCCACCAGCAGAGAAGTTGTGGGACTCTACAATGAGCAGTTCTTC
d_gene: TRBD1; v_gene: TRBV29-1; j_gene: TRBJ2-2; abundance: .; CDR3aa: CSVGQGVTGELFF; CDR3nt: TGCAGCGTTGGACAGGGTGTGACCGGGGAGCTGTTTTTT
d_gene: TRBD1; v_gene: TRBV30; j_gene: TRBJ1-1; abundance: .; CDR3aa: CAWRRGSGTGSFEAFF; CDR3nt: TGTGCCTGGAGAAGGGGCTCCGGGACAGGGTCATTTGAAGCTTTCTTT
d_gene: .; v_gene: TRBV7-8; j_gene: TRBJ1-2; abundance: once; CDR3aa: CASSLDPGYGYTF; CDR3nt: TGTGCCAGCAGCTTAGACCCCGGCTATGGCTACACCTTC